Listed below are T cell receptor beta chains from one sample, sequenced in a study of T cell clones after liver transplantation. The assay was immunoSEQ multiplex PCR, and TCRdb's table has in-frame clones only and misses some. This sample has roughly 49,000 clones, with 65% to 80% found just once. The input for sequencing was CD4+ T cells from blood, taken roughly 56 months after liver transplant. The receptor source for this set is a human patient who received a liver transplant. Some T cells may have originated in the graft donor. The CDR3 runs from the conserved cysteine through the conserved F or W.

TRBV29-1	TRBJ1-1	CSVERDKGTEAFF
TRBV7-2	TRBJ1-2	CASSLEGQGIDYGYTF
TRBV6-1	TRBJ2-1	CASTPRGGPNEQFF
TRBV10-3	TRBJ2-7	CAISDRDYEQYF
TRBV5-1	TRBJ2-2	CASSLGLSIGELFF
TRBV5-1	TRBJ2-3	CASSFGAGSTDTQYF
TRBV28	TRBJ2-1	CASSFRGRIGEQFF
TRBV6-6	TRBJ1-1	CASSYGQSLVEAFF
TRBV19	TRBJ1-3	CASSRLSSGNTIYF
TRBV7-8	TRBJ1-6	CASSLTRGPRNYNSPLHF
TRBV5-1	TRBJ1-5	CASSLDGNLNQPQHF
TRBV29-1	TRBJ2-1	CSATSGGGEQFF
TRBV2	TRBJ1-4	CASLRATNEKLFF
TRBV29-1	TRBJ2-3	CSVWGGASFSTDTQYF
TRBV11-1	TRBJ2-3	CASSFQGANTQYF
TRBV19	TRBJ1-5	CASRTGVNQPQHF
TRBV9	TRBJ1-4	CASSETGAANEKLFF
TRBV6-6	TRBJ1-4	CASSYSKGAGEKLFF
TRBV15	TRBJ1-2	CATSREQGSNYGYTF
TRBV28	TRBJ1-2	CASERDRRGYTF
TRBV28	TRBJ2-7	CASSSRFDFYEQYF
TRBV9	TRBJ2-1	CASSETSQWVDEQFF
TRBV7-9	TRBJ1-1	CASSLATGKGTEAFF
TRBV6-1	TRBJ1-2	CASSTRDRGHYGYTF
TRBV21-1	TRBJ2-1	CASSLPGISSYNEQFF